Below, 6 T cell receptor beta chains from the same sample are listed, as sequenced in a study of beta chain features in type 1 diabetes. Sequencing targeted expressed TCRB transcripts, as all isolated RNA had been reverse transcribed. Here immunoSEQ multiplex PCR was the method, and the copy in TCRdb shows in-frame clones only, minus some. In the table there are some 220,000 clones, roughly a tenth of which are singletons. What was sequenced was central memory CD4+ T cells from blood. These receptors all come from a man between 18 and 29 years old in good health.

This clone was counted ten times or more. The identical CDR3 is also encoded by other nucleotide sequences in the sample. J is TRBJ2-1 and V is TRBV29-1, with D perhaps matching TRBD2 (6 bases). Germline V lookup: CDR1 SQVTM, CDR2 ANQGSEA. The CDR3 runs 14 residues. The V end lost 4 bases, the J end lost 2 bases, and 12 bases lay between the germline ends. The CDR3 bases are TGCAGCGTTGGTACGGGGGACCCCTACAATGAGCAGTTCTTC. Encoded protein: CSVGTGDPYNEQFF.

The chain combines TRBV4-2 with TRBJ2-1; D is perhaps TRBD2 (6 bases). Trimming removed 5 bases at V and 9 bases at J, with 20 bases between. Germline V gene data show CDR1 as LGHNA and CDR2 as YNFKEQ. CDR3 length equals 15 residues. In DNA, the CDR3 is TGTGCCAGCAGCTTTCGGGTAGCGGAAGGTATTGAGCAGTTCTTC. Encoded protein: CASSFRVAEGIEQFF.

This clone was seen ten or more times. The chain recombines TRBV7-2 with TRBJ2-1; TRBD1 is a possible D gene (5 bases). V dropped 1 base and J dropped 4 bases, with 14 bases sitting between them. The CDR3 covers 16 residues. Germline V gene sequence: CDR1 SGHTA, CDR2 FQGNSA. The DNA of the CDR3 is TGTGCCAGCAGCTTAGAGTCAGGGTACGGGTACAATGAGCAGTTCTTC. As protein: CASSLESGYGYNEQFF. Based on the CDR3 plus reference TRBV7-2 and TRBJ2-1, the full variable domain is GAGVSQSPSNKVTEKGKDVELRCDPISGHTALYWYRQSLGQGLEFLIYFQGNSAPDKSGLPSDRFSAERTGGSVSTLTIQRTQQEDSAVYLCASSLESGYGYNEQFFGPGTRLTVL.

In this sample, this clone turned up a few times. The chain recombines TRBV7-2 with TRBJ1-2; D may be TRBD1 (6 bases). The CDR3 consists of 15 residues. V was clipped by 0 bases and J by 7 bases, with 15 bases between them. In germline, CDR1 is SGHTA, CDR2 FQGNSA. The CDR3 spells CASSLATSGGRGYTF. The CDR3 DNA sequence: TGTGCCAGCAGCTTAGCGACTTCTGGGGGCCGTGGCTACACCTTC.

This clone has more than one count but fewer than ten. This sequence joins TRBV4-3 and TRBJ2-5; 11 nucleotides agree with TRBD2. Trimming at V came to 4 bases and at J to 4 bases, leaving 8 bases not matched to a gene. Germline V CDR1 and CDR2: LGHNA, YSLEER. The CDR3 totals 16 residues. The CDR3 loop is CASSLEGGTSGETQYF. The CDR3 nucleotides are TGCGCCAGCAGCCTCGAGGGAGGGACTAGCGGAGAGACCCAGTACTTC.

The CDR3 region is CASSLPGTGTKNIQYF. The CDR3 DNA is TGCGCCAGCAGCTTGCCAGGGACGGGGACCAAAAACATTCAGTACTTC. This sequence joins TRBV5-1 and TRBJ2-4; either TRBD1 or TRBD2 may fit D (5 bases each). The V and J ends lost 1 base and 2 bases respectively, with 13 bases between them. The germline V gene has CDR1 SGHRS and CDR2 YFSETQ. This CDR3 has 16 amino acids.